These 16 T cell receptor beta chains were sequenced from one sample in a study of response to subunit inactivated influenza vaccine. MiXCR, run by TCRdb on the RT-PCR reads, gives a single entry per CDR3 protein. The table has more than 450,000 distinct CDR3 sequences, 6% to 9% seen once; the top ten hold 13%. Material: PBMCs from blood, obtained less than 30 months after vaccination. The receptors were sampled from a man between 50 and 75 years old who received an inactivated influenza vaccine.

The chain joins TRBV6-1 to TRBJ2-1; 9 positions match TRBD1. V shed 1 base, J shed 8 bases, and the junction held 3 bases outside the gene matches. This CDR3 has 14 residues. Germline V gene lookup returns CDR1 MNHNS and CDR2 SASEGT. The CDR3 loop reads CASSEGDRVYEQFF. CDR3 in DNA: TGTGCCAGCAGTGAAGGGGACAGGGTCTATGAGCAGTTCTTC.

In its sample, this clonotype was seen many times. The chain joins TRBV20-1 to TRBJ1-6; D is unclear. The V gene lost 6 bases and the J gene lost 0 bases, with 15 bases spanning the gap. The CDR3 runs 16 residues. CDR1 and CDR2 (germline): DFQATT, SNEGSKA (reference sequence). The CDR3 DNA sequence: TGCAGTGCCACTAAGGGCACGAGCTCCTATAATTCACCCCTCCACTTT. Amino acid sequence: CSATKGTSSYNSPLHF.

The gene calls are TRBV5-1 and TRBJ1-2, with 7 bases matching TRBD1. CDR1 SGHRS and CDR2 YFSETQ come from the germline V gene. The CDR3 contains 15 residues. Germline trimming cut 4 bases from V and 6 bases from J; bases unmatched to any gene: 12. Here the CDR3 reads CASSLRGGGPDGYTF. The CDR3 nucleotides read TGCGCCAGCAGCCTGAGAGGGGGCGGTCCCGATGGCTACACCTTC.

This clonotype was recorded many times. The rearrangement uses TRBV10-3 and TRBJ2-2, with 11 bases that match TRBD1. V trimming: 10 bases; J trimming: 3 bases; junction bases outside the gene matches: 13. Germline V gene data show CDR1 as ENHRY and CDR2 as SYGVKD. The CDR3 is made up of 17 amino acids. The CDR3: CATYPGQGGLDTGELFF. CDR3 DNA: TGTGCCACCTATCCGGGACAGGGGGGACTTGACACCGGGGAGCTGTTTTTT.

There are many counts of this clonotype. The rearrangement uses TRBV5-1 and TRBJ2-1; 7 bases are a match to TRBD2. CDR1 is SGHRS and CDR2 is YFSETQ in the germline V gene. After removal of 4 bases from V and 2 bases from J, the junction contained 3 bases not matched to a gene. CDR3 length: 14 residues. CDR3 sequence (DNA): TGCGCCAGCAGCGGTCTAGCGGCCTACAATGAGCAGTTCTTC. As protein: CASSGLAAYNEQFF.

A few counts support this clonotype. The DNA of the CDR3 is TGCAGTGCTAGAGAAGCCGGGGCCAACGTCCTGACTTTC. This codes for CSAREAGANVLTF. The genes are TRBV20-1 and TRBJ2-6; D gene uncertain. The CDR3 extends over 13 amino acids. CDR1 and CDR2 from the germline V gene are DFQATT and SNEGSKA (reference sequence). V lost 0 bases to trimming and J lost 4 bases, with 4 bases between them.

In its sample, this clonotype was seen many times. V gene TRBV29-1 combines with J gene TRBJ1-5; tentative D call: TRBD1 (5 bases). The CDR3 covers 11 residues. CDR1 SQVTM and CDR2 ANQGSEA come from the germline V gene. Trimming removed 4 bases from V and 7 bases from J, with 8 bases in between. CDR3 residues: CSVGGDQPQHF. CDR3 bases: TGCAGCGTTGGAGGGGACCAGCCCCAGCATTTT.

There are many counts of this clonotype. V and J are TRBV10-3 and TRBJ1-1; D is ambiguous. V lost 0 bases and J lost 3, with 5 bases in between. The CDR3 spans 13 residues. Germline V gene lookup returns CDR1 ENHRY and CDR2 SYGVKD. CDR3: CAISESGYTEAFF. In nucleotides, the CDR3 is TGTGCCATCAGTGAGTCCGGGTACACTGAAGCTTTCTTT.

This clonotype was seen more than once but under ten times. The CDR3 DNA follows: TGTGCCAGCAGCCGAGAACTCACTGGGGCCAACGTCCTGACTTTC. Protein product: CASSRELTGANVLTF. The V gene is TRBV7-2, the J gene TRBJ2-6; D gene ambiguous. V was trimmed by 5 bases and J by 2 bases, leaving 10 bases between them. This CDR3 region has 15 residues. CDR1 and CDR2 (germline): SGHTA, FQGNSA.

There are a few counts of this clonotype. The rearrangement links TRBV6-1 to TRBJ2-5; 9 positions agree with TRBD1. Germline CDR1 reads MNHNS; CDR2 reads SASEGT. J lost 2 bases, V lost 7 bases, and 11 bases had no gene match. This CDR3 spans 16 amino acids. The CDR3 DNA follows: TGTGCCAGCACAACCCCCGGGACAGGGAGACAAGAGACCCAGTACTTC. This sequence encodes CASTTPGTGRQETQYF.

V usage is TRBV7-8 and J usage is TRBJ2-3; the D is unclear. Germline V gives CDR1 SGHVS, CDR2 FQNEAQ. The V gene lost 4 bases and the J gene lost 2 bases, with 13 bases spanning the gap. The CDR3 totals 15 residues. The CDR3, as DNA: TGTGCCAGCAGCTCTTCCAGCCGGAACACAGATACGCAGTATTTT. This gives the protein CASSSSSRNTDTQYF.

This clonotype was detected only a few times. The V call is TRBV20-1, the J call TRBJ2-7, with TRBD1 as a possible D gene (5 bases). The V gene lost 5 bases and the J gene lost 0 bases, with 17 bases spanning the gap. The germline V gene has CDR1 DFQATT and CDR2 SNEGSKA (reference sequence). The CDR3 totals 15 residues. CDR3 amino acids: CSAPKRGTISYEQYF. The CDR3 nucleotides read TGCAGTGCTCCCAAAAGGGGCACCATCTCCTACGAGCAGTACTTC.

This clonotype was observed at least ten times. The V call is TRBV12-3 or TRBV12-4, the J call TRBJ2-1, with a possible D match to TRBD2 (5 bases). The V end was cut by 1 base, the J end by 7 bases, with 11 bases between. This CDR3 comprises 14 residues. The DNA for the CDR3 is TGTGCCAGCAGTTTAGACGGGATAGGGAATGAGCAGTTCTTC. This codes for CASSLDGIGNEQFF.

The CDR3 loop reads CASSFSTRTSGYEQYF. The CDR3 bases are TGTGCCAGCAGTTTCTCTACTCGGACTAGCGGCTACGAGCAGTACTTC. The V and J genes are TRBV28 and TRBJ2-7, with 10 bases lining up with TRBD2. Germline lookup yields CDR1 MDHEN and CDR2 SYDVKM. The CDR3 loop spans 16 amino acids. J gave up 3 bases and V 3 bases, and 8 bases lay outside the gene matches.

At least ten counts were recorded for this clonotype. The chain combines TRBV7-9 with TRBJ1-1; perhaps TRBD1 as D (6 bases). Trimming took 5 bases from V and 11 from J, leaving 18 bases between them. The germline V gene has CDR1 SEHNR and CDR2 FQNEAQ (reference sequence). The length of the CDR3 is 13 residues. The CDR3 DNA sequence: TGTGCCAGCAGCCCTGATCCGGGACATAGGGCTTTCTTT. It encodes CASSPDPGHRAFF.

The J gene is TRBJ1-4, the V gene TRBV6-1; D call uncertain. This CDR3 region has 15 residues. Germline V gene data show CDR1 as MNHNS and CDR2 as SASEGT. V was cut by 6 bases and J by 4 bases, with 15 bases left in between. DNA for the CDR3: TGTGCCAGCAGACCCCCAGGAGGTCTTAATGAAAAACTGTTTTTT. Amino acids: CASRPPGGLNEKLFF.